A selection of T cell receptor beta chains follows, all from one sample in a study of OX40 agonist ivuxolimab in advanced cancers. Assay used: immunoSEQ multiplex PCR; TCRdb lists only in-frame clones, some missing. The sample has roughly 19,000 clones; roughly 85% are singletons. The specimen comprised CD4+ or CD8+ T cells sorted from blood, sampled in a trial of the OX40 agonist ivuxolimab. The origin of the receptors is an adult with an advanced solid tumor such as melanoma, head and neck, liver or kidney cancer. The CDR3 runs from the conserved cysteine through the conserved F or W. Fields, in order: V gene, clone size, D gene, J gene, CDR3 DNA, CDR3 protein. A D gene is named only where the DNA matches it firmly. Rows may omit the clone size; those that give it use once, few, many or a size class.

TRBV13	.	.	TRBJ1-1	TGTGCCAGCAGCTCGGCGGGGGCCACTGAAGCTTTCTTT	CASSSAGATEAFF
TRBV4-3	.	TRBD1	TRBJ2-7	TGCGCCAGCAGCCAAGACGGAGGGACAGGCTACGAGCAGTACTTC	CASSQDGGTGYEQYF
TRBV6-1	.	.	TRBJ2-3	TGTGCCAGCAGCACAGGGTGGGCAGATACGCAGTATTTT	CASSTGWADTQYF
TRBV6-5	once	.	TRBJ2-1	TGTGCCAGCAGTTACCACGCAGGGTGGTCCTACAATGAGCAGTTCTTC	CASSYHAGWSYNEQFF
TRBV27	.	.	TRBJ2-5	TGTGCCAGCAGTTTATTCCCGTACCAAGAGACCCAGTACTTC	CASSLFPYQETQYF
TRBV27	.	.	TRBJ1-1	TGTGCCAGCAGTCTCACGGGAGGGCGGGGCACTGAAGCTTTCTTT	CASSLTGGRGTEAFF
TRBV19	.	.	TRBJ2-1	TGTGCCAGTAGTATATTGGGGGCCCTCCTCAATGAGCAGTTCTTC	CASSILGALLNEQFF
TRBV5-6	few	TRBD2	TRBJ2-7	TGTGCCAGCAGGGCCGGGACTAGCTTCTACGAGCAGTACTTC	CASRAGTSFYEQYF
TRBV20-1	few	.	TRBJ2-3	TGCAGTGCCCAGGACCCCGATACGCAGTATTTT	CSAQDPDTQYF
TRBV4-3	.	TRBD2	TRBJ2-1	TGCGCCAGCAGCCAAGGGACCGGGAGGTATGAGCAGTTCTTC	CASSQGTGRYEQFF
TRBV2	once	TRBD1	TRBJ2-2	TGTGCCAGCAGTGATCCGGGACAGGGGGCGTTCGGGGAGCTGTTTTTT	CASSDPGQGAFGELFF
TRBV29-1	.	.	TRBJ1-3	TGCAGCGTTCGTGGTCAGGGGACTGGAAACACCATATATTTT	CSVRGQGTGNTIYF
TRBV7-9	.	TRBD2	TRBJ2-1	TGTGCCAGCAGCCCAACTAGCGGGAGCCCCGTCTATGAGCAGTTCTTC	CASSPTSGSPVYEQFF
TRBV9	.	.	TRBJ2-4	TGTGCCAGCAGCGTAGCTACAGGGCCCAACATTCAGTACTTC	CASSVATGPNIQYF
TRBV19	.	TRBD2	TRBJ2-5	TGTGCCAGTAGTATCGGGAGGTCGGAGACCCAGTACTTC	CASSIGRSETQYF
TRBV7-9	.	.	TRBJ1-5	TGTGCCAGCAGCGGAAGGGGCAATCAGCCCCAGCATTTT	CASSGRGNQPQHF
TRBV6-6	.	.	TRBJ2-7	TGTGCCAGCAGTCCCCGGGGAATCTACGAGCAGTACTTC	CASSPRGIYEQYF
TRBV11-2	.	TRBD2	TRBJ2-2	TGTGCCAGCAGCTTTTTAGCGGGATTGAACACCGGGGAGCTGTTTTTT	CASSFLAGLNTGELFF
TRBV5-1	.	.	TRBJ1-2	TGCGCCAGCAGCACGTCGGACGGGGCTAACTATGGCTACACCTTC	CASSTSDGANYGYTF
TRBV7-9	.	.	TRBJ1-1	TGTGCCAGCAGCAGACCGTTGAACACTGAAGCTTTCTTT	CASSRPLNTEAFF
TRBV28	medium-sized	.	TRBJ1-1	TGTGCCAGCAGTTTATCAGGGGAGGTTGGGTACACTGAAGCTTTCTTT	CASSLSGEVGYTEAFF
TRBV9	few	.	TRBJ2-7	TGTGCCAGCAGCGCCGGGTTCGTAGCCTACGAGCAGTACTTC	CASSAGFVAYEQYF
TRBV6-5	.	.	TRBJ2-2	TGTGCCAGCAGTTACTCAGCCGGGGAGCTGTTTTTT	CASSYSAGELFF
TRBV5-5	.	.	TRBJ2-7	TGTGCCAGCAGCTTACCGGACGGAAACTACGAGCAGTACTTC	CASSLPDGNYEQYF
TRBV9	few	.	TRBJ2-1	TGTGCCAGCAGCACACCAAACGGACTGGACAGCTCCTACAATGAGCAGTTCTTC	CASSTPNGLDSSYNEQFF
TRBV27	.	.	TRBJ1-2	TGTGCCAGCAGTTTATCGCGGGGGAACTATGGCTACACCTTC	CASSLSRGNYGYTF
TRBV11-3	.	TRBD2	TRBJ2-1	TGTGCCAGCAGCCCACTAGCGGGAGGGCCCAATGAGCAGTTCTTC	CASSPLAGGPNEQFF
TRBV13	.	TRBD2	TRBJ2-1	TGTGCCAGCAGCCCCGGACTAGCGGGAGGGTATGAGCAGTTCTTC	CASSPGLAGGYEQFF
TRBV15	medium-sized	.	TRBJ2-7	TGTGCCACCAGCCTACGGGACTCCTACGAGCAGTACTTC	CATSLRDSYEQYF